Each of the 17 T cell receptor beta chains below was sequenced from the same sample in a study of CD8 T cells in Susac syndrome. It was with random hexamers that roughly 0.45 to 1 ug RNA was reverse transcribed. Each CDR3 protein is one row after TCRdb ran MiXCR on the immunoSEQ multiplex PCR reads. In the table there are 80,000 or so distinct CDR3 sequences, 85% to 95% of which are singletons. Sequencing was carried out using CD4+ T cells from PBMCs. The receptors were gathered from a human donor with Susac syndrome.

The chain has TRBV7-2 and TRBJ2-5; D ambiguous. CDR1 and CDR2 from the germline V gene are SGHTA and FQGNSA. V dropped 2 bases and J dropped 1 base, with 5 bases sitting between them. The CDR3 runs to 13 residues. The CDR3 DNA reads TGTGCCAGCAGCTTATTACGCCAAGAGACCCAGTACTTC. This encodes CASSLLRQETQYF.

This chain links TRBV29-1 with TRBJ1-3, with no clear D. The CDR3 totals 11 residues. Germline V gene lookup returns CDR1 SQVTM and CDR2 ANQGSEA. This chain's CDR3 is CSHLSGNTIYF. In nucleotides, the CDR3 is TGCAGTCACCTTTCTGGAAACACCATATATTTT.

This sequence joins TRBV5-1 and TRBJ2-1; 8 bases match TRBD2. V trimming: 3 bases; J trimming: 4 bases; junction bases outside the gene matches: 9. Germline V gene lookup returns CDR1 SGHRS and CDR2 YFSETQ. This CDR3 is built from 16 residues. The CDR3 sequence is CASSSLAGLPYNEQFF. As DNA, the CDR3 is TGCGCCAGCAGCTCCCTAGCGGGCCTACCGTACAATGAGCAGTTCTTC. Complete variable domain (other parts from reference TRBV5-1 and TRBJ2-1): KAGVTQTPRYLIKTRGQQVTLSCSPISGHRSVSWYQQTPGQGLQFLFEYFSETQRNKGNFPGRFSGRQFSNSRSEMNVSTLELGDSALYLCASSSLAGLPYNEQFFGPGTRLTVL.

This clonotype appeared once. The chain uses TRBV20-1 and TRBJ2-5; D may be TRBD2 (5 bases). The CDR3 has 14 amino acids. CDR1 is DFQATT and CDR2 is SNEGSKA in the germline V gene (reference sequence). Trimming removed 5 bases at V and 7 bases at J, with 20 bases between. The CDR3 spells CSAPLDGPSGTQYF. In DNA form, the CDR3 reads TGCAGTGCTCCTCTGGACGGACCCAGCGGGACCCAGTACTTC.

The rearrangement links TRBV5-4 to TRBJ2-7; 7 bases are shared with TRBD2. The ends lost 2 bases at V and 3 bases at J; junction bases unmatched: 5. From germline, CDR1 is SGHNT and CDR2 YYREEE (reference sequence). There are 14 residues in the CDR3. The CDR3 loop reads CASSFGLENYEQYF. In DNA form, the CDR3 reads TGTGCCAGCAGCTTTGGACTAGAGAACTACGAGCAGTACTTC.

DNA of the CDR3: TGCAGTGCTCCGTCGGGGGGCACCGGGGAGCTGTTTTTT. Translation: CSAPSGGTGELFF. This chain uses TRBV20-1 with TRBJ2-2, with TRBD2 matching over 7 bases. The CDR3 spans 13 residues. Germline-derived CDR1 and CDR2 are DFQATT and SNEGSKA (reference sequence). J lost 4 bases, V lost 5 bases, and 4 bases had no gene match.

The chain links TRBV3-1 to TRBJ2-7; no definite D call. V was cut by 2 bases and J by 3 bases, with 8 bases left in between. The germline CDR1 and CDR2 sequences are LGHDT and YNNKEL (reference sequence). This CDR3 comprises 13 residues. The CDR3 here is CASSQRDYYEQYF. DNA of the CDR3: TGTGCCAGCAGCCAAAGAGATTACTACGAGCAGTACTTC.

This chain joins TRBV24-1 and TRBJ1-5, with D possibly being TRBD1 (5 bases). Germline CDR1 is KGHDR and CDR2 is SFDVKD. This CDR3 comprises 16 residues. The ends were cut back, 0 bases at V and 4 bases at J, with 12 bases in the middle. The DNA for the CDR3 is TGTGCCACCAGTGATTTGCGCCCCGGGGGGAATCAGCCCCAGCATTTT. Protein sequence: CATSDLRPGGNQPQHF.

V gene TRBV7-9 combines with J gene TRBJ1-1; D not resolved. Deletions cut 5 bases from V and 2 bases from J, with 9 bases between. The germline V gene encodes CDR1 SEHNR and CDR2 FQNEAQ (reference sequence). This CDR3 has 13 residues. The DNA of the CDR3 is TGTGCCAGCAGCCAACGGGTTAACACTGAAGCTTTCTTT. Amino acid sequence: CASSQRVNTEAFF.

The chain carries TRBV4-3 and TRBJ2-6, with 7 bases identical to TRBD1. The J segment lost 0 bases and the V segment lost 1 base, leaving 15 bases of the junction unmatched. The germline V gene has CDR1 LGHNA and CDR2 YSLEER. The length of the CDR3 is 21 residues. CDR3 in DNA: TGCGCCAGCAGCCAAGGGCTCCCGGGACAGATCACCTTCTCTGGGGCCAACGTCCTGACTTTC. Protein sequence: CASSQGLPGQITFSGANVLTF.

The J gene is TRBJ1-1, the V gene TRBV19; TRBD1 aligns across 8 bases. The germline gives CDR1 LNHDA, CDR2 SQIVND (reference sequence). V shed 6 bases and J 5 bases; nucleotides not matched to a gene: 5. This CDR3 is built from 13 residues. CDR3 sequence reads: CASRGQVVTEAFF. DNA of the CDR3: TGTGCCAGTAGGGGACAGGTTGTAACTGAAGCTTTCTTT.

The chain is built from TRBV28 and TRBJ2-3, with D perhaps matching TRBD1 (6 bases). The CDR3 loop spans 15 amino acids. Germline V lookup: CDR1 MDHEN, CDR2 SYDVKM. Deletions cut 5 bases from V and 2 bases from J, with 14 bases between. The CDR3 region is CASSLIQGITDTQYF. The DNA for the CDR3 is TGTGCCAGCAGTCTAATACAGGGAATCACAGATACGCAGTATTTT.

The V call is TRBV18, the J call TRBJ1-1; D gene ambiguous. The CDR3 runs 16 residues. Germline lookup yields CDR1 KGHSH and CDR2 LQKENI. V lost 6 bases and J lost 3, with 20 bases in between. CDR3 coding DNA: TGTGCCAGCTCCCGGTTGGAGAGCCTGGTGGACACTGAAGCTTTCTTT. Its protein product is CASSRLESLVDTEAFF.

The V call is TRBV6-5, the J call TRBJ2-3, with TRBD1 as a possible D gene (6 bases). There are 18 residues in the CDR3. The V end was cut by 4 bases, the J end by 0 bases, with 20 bases between. Germline lookup yields CDR1 MNHEY and CDR2 SVGAGI. CDR3 bases: TGTGCCAGCAGTTCCATCAGGTTAGGGGGTTATAGCACAGATACGCAGTATTTT. Protein: CASSSIRLGGYSTDTQYF.

This chain uses TRBV7-8 with TRBJ2-7; possible D gene TRBD1, 6 bases. The CDR3 contains 15 residues. V was cut by 1 base and J by 12 bases, with 22 bases left in between. Germline V CDR1 and CDR2: SGHVS, FQNEAQ. The DNA for the CDR3 is TGTGCCAGCAGCTTAGACCTGCCACCCAGGGGCGGGCGGTACTTC. Protein product: CASSLDLPPRGGRYF.

The chain joins TRBV6-5 to TRBJ2-3; D not certain. Germline V gene data show CDR1 as MNHEY and CDR2 as SVGAGI. The V end lost 5 bases, the J end lost 2 bases, and 8 bases lay between the germline ends. This CDR3 is 13 amino acids long. The CDR3 DNA reads as TGTGCCAGCAGTCGCGCCAACACAGATACGCAGTATTTT. It encodes CASSRANTDTQYF.

The V and J genes are TRBV18 and TRBJ1-2; 7 bases align to TRBD1. The CDR3 sequence is 13 residues long. The V gene's germline CDR1 is KGHSH and CDR2 LQKENI. The junction had 3 bases not matched to a gene; V was cut back by 5 bases and J by 3 bases. The CDR3 reads CASSTDRDYGYTF. DNA for the CDR3: TGTGCCAGCTCAACCGACAGGGACTATGGCTACACCTTC.